This T cell receptor beta chain is drawn from a study of OX40 agonist ivuxolimab in advanced cancers. Study information: Eligibility admitted prior anti-PD-1, anti-PD-L1 or anti-CTLA-4 therapy; about 42% had some.

V was clipped by 4 bases and J by 9 bases; unmatched bases: 6. This CDR3 spans 15 amino acids. The germline V gene has CDR1 SGHRS and CDR2 YFSETQ. Autoimmune disease history or systemic immunosuppression led to patients being barred. Clones were sequenced by immunoSEQ multiplex PCR, and TCRdb holds only the in-frame ones, with some missing. The sample has 75,000 to 95,000 clones, 90% to 95% seen once. The sample consisted of CD4+ or CD8+ T cells sorted from blood, taken in a trial of the OX40 agonist ivuxolimab. The gene calls are TRBV5-1 and TRBJ2-1, with 14 bases matching TRBD2. This receptor was identified in an adult with an advanced solid tumor such as melanoma, head and neck, liver or kidney cancer. CDR3 sequence: CASSLGLAGVSEQFF. In DNA, the CDR3 is TGCGCCAGCAGCCTGGGACTAGCGGGAGTTAGTGAGCAGTTCTTC.